These 13 T cell receptor beta chains came from one sample sequenced in a study of T-cell memory formation after mild COVID-19. One entry per CDR3 protein results from TCRdb running MiXCR on the 5' RACE reads. The sample records about 350,000 distinct CDR3 sequences, roughly 13% being singletons. Sample: PBMCs or a T cell subset sorted from them (not recorded which). Every receptor here comes from a man aged 18 to 30 who had mild COVID-19 (a few samples of this study predate the infection). Cell type and time point are not known.

With respect to this clonotype: It may be a read error: a sequence one base away is much more abundant. CDR3 protein: CASSLDRNGYTF. Here the CDR3 DNA reads TGCGCCAGCAGCTTGGACAGGAATGGCTACACCTTC. The genes are TRBV5-1 and TRBJ1-2, with a weak D call TRBD1 (5 bases). The CDR3 is made up of 12 amino acids. From germline, CDR1 is SGHRS and CDR2 YFSETQ. The V and J ends lost 0 bases and 6 bases respectively, with 6 bases between them.

This clonotype was seen ten or more times. The chain links TRBV28 to TRBJ2-3, with TRBD2 as a possible D gene (6 bases). Germline V CDR1 and CDR2: MDHEN, SYDVKM. V lost 5 bases, J lost 3 bases, and 15 bases lay in between. The CDR3 has 15 amino acids. In DNA, the CDR3 is TGTGCCAGCAGTACCCAGGGTGGGGGGACAGATACGCAGTATTTT. Encoded protein: CASSTQGGGTDTQYF.

This clonotype has a handful of counts. The gene calls are TRBV6-5 and TRBJ2-6; D possibly corresponds to TRBD2 (5 bases). The germline V gene has CDR1 MNHEY and CDR2 SVGAGI. V shed 7 bases and J shed 0 bases, with 13 bases lying between them. This CDR3 has 16 amino acids. The CDR3 DNA reads as TGTGCCAGCACACGAGAGGGAAGCTCTGGGGCCAACGTCCTGACTTTC. Amino acids: CASTREGSSGANVLTF.

This clonotype has a handful of counts. The chain joins TRBV9 to TRBJ2-5; D is undetermined. The CDR3 length is 14 residues. Germline assignment: CDR1 SGDLS and CDR2 YYNGEE. The germline V and J ends were trimmed by 0 bases and 2 bases, with 8 bases remaining between them. The CDR3 nucleotides read TGTGCCAGCAGCGTAGTCCCAGGACAAGAGACCCAGTACTTC. This codes for CASSVVPGQETQYF.

This clonotype was counted a few times. The rearrangement uses TRBV7-9 and TRBJ2-7, with a weak D call TRBD1 (6 bases). The CDR3 covers 15 residues. Germline values: CDR1 SEHNR, CDR2 FQNEAQ (reference sequence). The ends were cut back, 5 bases at V and 5 bases at J, with 19 bases in the middle. CDR3: CASSQLDSSFHEQYF. CDR3 DNA sequence: TGTGCCAGCAGCCAACTGGACAGTTCTTTCCACGAGCAGTACTTC.

A few counts support this clonotype. The rearrangement uses TRBV11-2 and TRBJ2-5; D is unclear. The germline gives CDR1 SGHAT, CDR2 FQNNGV. The CDR3 covers 15 residues. V lost 0 bases and J 1 base, leaving 9 bases between the germline ends. The CDR3 region is CASSLDWSLQETQYF. The CDR3 DNA reads TGTGCCAGCAGCTTAGATTGGTCGCTCCAAGAGACCCAGTACTTC.

This rearrangement joins TRBV5-1 to TRBJ1-2, with D perhaps TRBD1 (5 bases). Trimming removed 0 bases from V and 8 bases from J, with 14 bases in between. Germline CDR1 SGHRS, CDR2 YFSETQ. CDR3 length equals 14 residues. The CDR3 sequence: CASSLAGTAGGYTF. For the CDR3, the DNA is TGCGCCAGCAGCTTGGCCGGGACTGCGGGGGGCTACACCTTC.

The chain joins TRBV10-1 to TRBJ2-7, with TRBD1 matching 7 bases. Germline values: CDR1 WNHNN, CDR2 SYGVQD (reference sequence). The CDR3 spans 12 residues. The V segment lost 11 bases and the J segment 0 bases; nucleotides outside the gene matches: 4. CDR3 DNA: TGCGCCCCCAGACAGGGCTCCTACGAGCAGTACTTC. Encoded protein: CAPRQGSYEQYF.

This clonotype was picked up a small number of times. The gene calls are TRBV23-1 and TRBJ2-5; 9 bases are a match to TRBD2. TRBV23-1 is filed as an ORF, its function uncertain. V lost 4 bases and J lost 5; bases outside the gene matches: 14. The CDR3 is 17 amino acids. CDR3 residues: CASSRPRGGLSAETQYF. The CDR3 DNA reads as TGCGCCAGCAGTCGTCCGCGGGGGGGCCTGAGCGCGGAGACCCAGTACTTC.

There are many counts of this clonotype. The genes are TRBV7-2 and TRBJ2-3; D is perhaps TRBD1 (6 bases). Germline V lookup: CDR1 SGHTA, CDR2 FQGNSA. Trimming stripped 1 base from V and 6 bases from J, with 14 bases between. The CDR3 sequence is 15 residues long. CDR3 DNA sequence: TGTGCCAGCAGCTTAGGGTGGACAGTCAGGGATACGCAGTATTTT. This codes for CASSLGWTVRDTQYF.

The chain joins TRBV7-4 to TRBJ1-6, with 7 bases that match TRBD1. V dropped 3 bases and J dropped 10; count of bases not matched to a gene: 9. The germline V gene encodes CDR1 SGHVT and CDR2 SQSDAQ. CDR3 length: 15 residues. The CDR3 region is CASSFMAQGSSPLHF. Written as DNA, the CDR3 is TGTGCCAGCAGCTTTATGGCACAGGGGAGCTCACCCCTCCACTTT.

This clonotype was counted only a few times. The V gene is TRBV29-1, the J gene TRBJ1-1; unclear D gene. In germline, CDR1 is SQVTM, CDR2 ANQGSEA. Trimming left V 5 bases short and J 2 bases short, with 6 bases between. This CDR3 has 11 residues. In DNA form, the CDR3 reads TGCAGCGTTTGGGTAAACACTGAAGCTTTCTTT. It yields the protein CSVWVNTEAFF.

This clonotype has only a few counts. The chain combines TRBV11-2 with TRBJ1-2; D possibly corresponds to TRBD1 (5 bases). The V gene's germline CDR1 is SGHAT and CDR2 FQNNGV. V lost 4 bases to trimming and J lost 1 base, with 22 bases between them. CDR3 length: 18 amino acids. CDR3 coding DNA: TGTGCCAGCAGCTCTATCCGAGGGGCCCGAGGAAGTAACTATGGCTACACCTTC. This encodes CASSSIRGARGSNYGYTF.